One and the same sample provided the 6 T cell receptor beta chains below, sequenced in a study of neoadjuvant anti-PD-1 for oral cavity cancer. Noted time point: after neoadjuvant nivolumab, at surgical resection. This table comes from immunoSEQ multiplex PCR, and its TCRdb copy is limited to in-frame clones, with some not included. The repertoire includes over 7,500 clones, around two thirds of them detected once, and around 2.8% sits in the top ten. Material: PBMCs, obtained after nivolumab (anti-PD-1) treatment. The receptors come from a person aged 40 to 85 with oral cavity squamous cell carcinoma.

This clone was observed a handful of times. The chain carries TRBV10-1 and TRBJ2-3; TRBD1 matches at 7 bases. Trimming cost V 7 bases and J 3 bases; bases outside gene matches: 4. The CDR3 is 13 residues long. CDR1 WNHNN and CDR2 SYGVQD come from the germline V gene (reference sequence). The CDR3 loop is CASTMTGTDTQYF. Here the CDR3 DNA reads TGCGCCAGCACCATGACAGGGACAGATACGCAGTATTTT.

This clone was seen only a few times. The chain uses TRBV28 and TRBJ1-6, with D unresolved. The CDR3 runs to 17 residues. V lost 6 bases, J lost 2 bases, and 17 bases lay in between. In germline, CDR1 is MDHEN, CDR2 SYDVKM. The CDR3 bases are TGTGCCAGCAGGCTGCTGAAGGGTGGGACCTATAATTCACCCCTCCACTTT. Translated: CASRLLKGGTYNSPLHF. Full variable domain (remainder filled in from reference TRBV28 and TRBJ1-6): DVKVTQSSRYLVKRTGEKVFLECVQDMDHENMFWYRQDPGLGLRLIYFSYDVKMKEKGDIPEGYSVSREKKERFSLILESASTNQTSMYLCASRLLKGGTYNSPLHFGNGTRLTVT.

In nucleotides, the CDR3 is TGTGCCAGCAGTTTTGTGGGGGCGTCAGATTCATTTGGCTACACCTTC. As protein: CASSFVGASDSFGYTF. V is TRBV27 and J is TRBJ1-2, with a tentative D call TRBD1 (6 bases). This CDR3 is 16 amino acids long. V lost 3 bases to trimming and J lost 7 bases, with 21 bases between them. The V gene's germline CDR1 is MNHEY and CDR2 SMNVEV (reference sequence).

J is TRBJ2-1 and V is TRBV4-3; maybe TRBD2 (6 bases). CDR1 and CDR2 from the germline V gene are LGHNA and YSLEER. V was shortened by 1 base and J by 8 bases, with 15 bases between the two germline ends. This CDR3 comprises 15 residues. The DNA for the CDR3 is TGCGCCAGCAGCCAAGTGGAGGGAGGTCGCGATGAGCAGTTCTTC. As protein: CASSQVEGGRDEQFF.

This clone was seen just once. The CDR3: CASSLSGVGNEQYF. CDR3 bases: TGTGCCAGCAGTCTTAGCGGGGTGGGGAACGAGCAGTACTTC. The chain couples TRBV6-1 to TRBJ2-7; the match to TRBD2 covers 8 bases. The V and J ends lost 5 bases and 5 bases, in that order; junction bases with no gene match: 8. The CDR3 is 14 amino acids. CDR1 and CDR2 from the germline V gene are MNHNS and SASEGT.

This clone was counted a few times. The chain links TRBV19 to TRBJ1-2; D is ambiguous. The V end was cut by 5 bases, the J end by 6 bases, with 16 bases between. The CDR3 runs 14 residues. CDR1 and CDR2 from the germline V gene are LNHDA and SQIVND (reference sequence). The CDR3 DNA reads as TGTGCCAGTAGTCTCCTGCAGGAGGTGGATGGCTACACCTTC. This gives the protein CASSLLQEVDGYTF. Full variable domain (outside the CDR3, taken from reference TRBV19 and TRBJ1-2): DGGITQSPKYLFRKEGQNVTLSCEQNLNHDAMYWYRQDPGQGLRLIYYSQIVNDFQKGDIAEGYSVSREKKESFPLTVTSAQKNPTAFYLCASSLLQEVDGYTFGSGTRLTVV.